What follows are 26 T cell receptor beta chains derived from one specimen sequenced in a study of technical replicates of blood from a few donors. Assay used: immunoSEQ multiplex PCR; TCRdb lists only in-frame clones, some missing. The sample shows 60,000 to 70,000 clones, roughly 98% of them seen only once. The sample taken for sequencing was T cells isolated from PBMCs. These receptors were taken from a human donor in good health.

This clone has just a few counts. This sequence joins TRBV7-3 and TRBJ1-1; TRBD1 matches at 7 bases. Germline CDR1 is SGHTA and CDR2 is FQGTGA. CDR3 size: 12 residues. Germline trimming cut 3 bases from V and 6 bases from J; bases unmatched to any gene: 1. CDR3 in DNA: TGTGCCAGCAGCTTCGGACAGGCTGAAGCTTTCTTT. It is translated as CASSFGQAEAFF.

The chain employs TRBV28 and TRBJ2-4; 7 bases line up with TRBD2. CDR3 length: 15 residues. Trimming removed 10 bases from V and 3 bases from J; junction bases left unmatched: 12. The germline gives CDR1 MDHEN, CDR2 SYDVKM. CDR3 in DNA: TGTGCCACTACCGGCCGGGAGGTGGGCAAAAACATTCAGTACTTC. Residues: CATTGREVGKNIQYF.

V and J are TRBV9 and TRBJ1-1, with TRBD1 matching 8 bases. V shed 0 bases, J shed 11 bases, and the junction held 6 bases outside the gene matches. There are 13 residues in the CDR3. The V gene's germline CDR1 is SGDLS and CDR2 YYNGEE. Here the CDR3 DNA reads TGTGCCAGCAGCGTAGGGACAGGGTTGCAGGCTTTCTTT. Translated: CASSVGTGLQAFF.

Here the CDR3 reads CASSPRTSGSYEQYF. The CDR3 coding sequence is TGTGCCAGCTCACCGAGGACTAGCGGCTCCTACGAGCAGTACTTC. This chain joins TRBV18 and TRBJ2-7; the match to TRBD2 covers 10 bases. The V segment lost 3 bases and the J segment 0 bases; nucleotides outside the gene matches: 2. CDR3 length: 15 amino acids. CDR1 KGHSH and CDR2 LQKENI come from the germline V gene. Full variable domain (outside the CDR3, taken from reference TRBV18 and TRBJ2-7): NAGVMQNPRHLVRRRGQEARLRCSPMKGHSHVYWYRQLPEEGLKFMVYLQKENIIDESGMPKERFSAEFPKEGPSILRIQQVVRGDSAAYFCASSPRTSGSYEQYFGPGTRLTVT.

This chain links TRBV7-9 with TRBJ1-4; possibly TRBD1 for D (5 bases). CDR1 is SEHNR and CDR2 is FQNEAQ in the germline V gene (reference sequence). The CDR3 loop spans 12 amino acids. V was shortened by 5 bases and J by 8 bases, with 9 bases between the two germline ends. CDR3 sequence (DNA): TGTGCCAGCAGCGACTGGGGCGAAAAACTGTTTTTT. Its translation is CASSDWGEKLFF.

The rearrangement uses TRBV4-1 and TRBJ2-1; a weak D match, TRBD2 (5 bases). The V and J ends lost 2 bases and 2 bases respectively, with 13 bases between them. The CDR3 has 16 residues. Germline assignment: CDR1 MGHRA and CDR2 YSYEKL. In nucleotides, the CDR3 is TGCGCCAGCAGCCAACCTACTAGGACCCCCTACAATGAGCAGTTCTTC. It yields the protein CASSQPTRTPYNEQFF.

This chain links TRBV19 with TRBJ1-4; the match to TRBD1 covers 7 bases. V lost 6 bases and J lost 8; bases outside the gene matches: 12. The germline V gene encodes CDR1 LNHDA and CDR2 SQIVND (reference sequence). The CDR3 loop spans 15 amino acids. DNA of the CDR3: TGTGCCAGTAGGCCCCTAGGGGGCCGAGGGGAAAAACTGTTTTTT. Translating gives CASRPLGGRGEKLFF.

This CDR3 reads CASSETVYSNQPQHF. For the CDR3, the DNA is TGTGCCAGCAGTGAGACAGTTTATAGCAATCAGCCCCAGCATTTT. The chain carries TRBV6-1 and TRBJ1-5; D might be TRBD1 (5 bases). Trimming removed 3 bases at V and 0 bases at J, with 9 bases between. CDR1 and CDR2 from the germline V gene are MNHNS and SASEGT. There are 15 residues in the CDR3.

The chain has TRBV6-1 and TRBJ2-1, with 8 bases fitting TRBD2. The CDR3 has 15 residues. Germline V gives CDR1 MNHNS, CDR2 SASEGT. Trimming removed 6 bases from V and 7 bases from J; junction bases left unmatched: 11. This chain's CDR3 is CASSPGGAWGNEQFF. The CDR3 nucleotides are TGTGCCAGCAGCCCGGGAGGGGCCTGGGGGAATGAGCAGTTCTTC.

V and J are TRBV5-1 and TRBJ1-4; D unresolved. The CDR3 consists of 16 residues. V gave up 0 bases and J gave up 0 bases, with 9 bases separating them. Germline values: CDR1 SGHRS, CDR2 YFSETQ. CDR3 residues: CASSLGLFSTNEKLFF. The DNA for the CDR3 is TGCGCCAGCAGCTTGGGTTTGTTCTCAACTAATGAAAAACTGTTTTTT.

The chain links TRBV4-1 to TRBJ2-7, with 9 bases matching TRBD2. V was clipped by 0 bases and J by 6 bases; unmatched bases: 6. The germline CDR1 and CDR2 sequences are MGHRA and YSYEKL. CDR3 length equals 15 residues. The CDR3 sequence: CASSQDQREVAEQYF. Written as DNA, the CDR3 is TGCGCCAGCAGCCAAGATCAGCGGGAGGTCGCCGAGCAGTACTTC.

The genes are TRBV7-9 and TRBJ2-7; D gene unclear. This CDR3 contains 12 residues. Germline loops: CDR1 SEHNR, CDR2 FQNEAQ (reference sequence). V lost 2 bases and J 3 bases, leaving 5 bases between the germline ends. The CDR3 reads CASSLTIYEQYF. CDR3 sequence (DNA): TGTGCCAGCAGCTTAACAATCTACGAGCAGTACTTC.

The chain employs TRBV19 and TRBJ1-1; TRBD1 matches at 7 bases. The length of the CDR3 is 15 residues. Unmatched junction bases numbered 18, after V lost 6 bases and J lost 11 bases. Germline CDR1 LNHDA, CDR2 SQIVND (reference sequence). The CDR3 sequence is CASRQSGTAGVEAFF. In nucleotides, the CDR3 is TGTGCCAGTAGGCAATCTGGGACAGCGGGGGTTGAGGCTTTCTTT.

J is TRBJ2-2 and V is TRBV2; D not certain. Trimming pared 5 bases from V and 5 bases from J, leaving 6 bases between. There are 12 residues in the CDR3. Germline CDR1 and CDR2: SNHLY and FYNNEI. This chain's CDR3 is CASSLPTGELFF. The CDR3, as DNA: TGTGCCAGCAGTCTACCGACCGGGGAGCTGTTTTTT.

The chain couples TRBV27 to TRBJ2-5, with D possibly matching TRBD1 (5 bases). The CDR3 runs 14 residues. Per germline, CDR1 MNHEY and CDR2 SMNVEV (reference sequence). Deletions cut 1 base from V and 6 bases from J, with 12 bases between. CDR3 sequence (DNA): TGTGCCAGCAGTTTATTCGCAGGGTTGAAGACCCAGTACTTC. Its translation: CASSLFAGLKTQYF.

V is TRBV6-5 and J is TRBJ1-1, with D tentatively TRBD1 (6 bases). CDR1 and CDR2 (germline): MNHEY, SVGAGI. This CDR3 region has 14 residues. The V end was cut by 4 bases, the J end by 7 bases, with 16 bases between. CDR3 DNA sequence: TGTGCCAGCAGTTTCTCGGGGGCAGGAGGTGAAGCTTTCTTT. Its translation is CASSFSGAGGEAFF.

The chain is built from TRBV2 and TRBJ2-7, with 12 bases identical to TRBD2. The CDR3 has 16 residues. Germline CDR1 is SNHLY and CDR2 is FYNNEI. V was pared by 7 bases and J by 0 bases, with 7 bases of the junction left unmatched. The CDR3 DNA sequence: TGTGCCAGCAATGATCTAGCGGGAGGGCCCTCCTACGAGCAGTACTTC. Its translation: CASNDLAGGPSYEQYF.

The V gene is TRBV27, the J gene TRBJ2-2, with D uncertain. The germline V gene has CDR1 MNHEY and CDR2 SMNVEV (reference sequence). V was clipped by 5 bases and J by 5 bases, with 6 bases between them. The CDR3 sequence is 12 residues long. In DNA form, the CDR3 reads TGTGCCAGCAGTCCCCCTACCGGGGAGCTGTTTTTT. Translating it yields CASSPPTGELFF.

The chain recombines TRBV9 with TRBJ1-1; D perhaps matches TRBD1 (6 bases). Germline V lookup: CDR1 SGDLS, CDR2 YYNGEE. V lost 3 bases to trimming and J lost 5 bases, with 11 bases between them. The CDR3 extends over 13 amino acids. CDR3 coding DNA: TGTGCCAGCAGCGCAGGGGTTAGGACTGAAGCTTTCTTT. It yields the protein CASSAGVRTEAFF.

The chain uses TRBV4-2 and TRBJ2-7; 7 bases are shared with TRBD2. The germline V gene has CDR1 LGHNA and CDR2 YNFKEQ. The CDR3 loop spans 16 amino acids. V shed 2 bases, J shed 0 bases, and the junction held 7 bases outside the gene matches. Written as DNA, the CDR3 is TGTGCCAGCAGCCAACGGCTAGCGGACCCCTCCTACGAGCAGTACTTC. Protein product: CASSQRLADPSYEQYF.

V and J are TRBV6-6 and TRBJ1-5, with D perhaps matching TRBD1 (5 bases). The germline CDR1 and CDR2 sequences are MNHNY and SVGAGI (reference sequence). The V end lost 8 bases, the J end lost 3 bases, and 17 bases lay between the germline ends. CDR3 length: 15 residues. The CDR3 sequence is CASGIRDSYNQPQHF. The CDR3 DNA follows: TGTGCCAGCGGAATTCGGGACTCGTACAATCAGCCCCAGCATTTT.

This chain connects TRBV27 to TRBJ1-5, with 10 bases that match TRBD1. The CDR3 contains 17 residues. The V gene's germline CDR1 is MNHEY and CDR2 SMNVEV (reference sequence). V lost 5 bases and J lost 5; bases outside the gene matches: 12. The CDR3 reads CASSTHSGTGDDQPQHF. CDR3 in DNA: TGTGCCAGCAGTACTCACTCCGGGACAGGGGACGATCAGCCCCAGCATTTT.

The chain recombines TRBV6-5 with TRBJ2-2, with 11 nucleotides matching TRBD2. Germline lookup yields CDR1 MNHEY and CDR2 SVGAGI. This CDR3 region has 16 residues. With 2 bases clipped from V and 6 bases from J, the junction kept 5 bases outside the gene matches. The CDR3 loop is CASSYPPGLAAGELFF. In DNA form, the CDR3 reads TGTGCCAGCAGTTACCCCCCGGGACTAGCGGCCGGGGAGCTGTTTTTT.

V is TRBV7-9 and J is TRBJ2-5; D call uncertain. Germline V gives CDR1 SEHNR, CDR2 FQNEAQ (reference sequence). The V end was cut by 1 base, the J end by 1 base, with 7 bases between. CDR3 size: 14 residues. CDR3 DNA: TGTGCCAGCAGCTTAGAGTCACTCCAAGAGACCCAGTACTTC. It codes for CASSLESLQETQYF.

CDR3 bases: TGTGCCAGCAGCTTCCGACTAGCCTTTGAGACCCAGTACTTC. Protein: CASSFRLAFETQYF. J is TRBJ2-5 and V is TRBV11-1; 7 bases are a match to TRBD2. CDR3 length: 14 residues. The germline V gene encodes CDR1 SGHAT and CDR2 FQDESV (reference sequence). Trimming cost V 3 bases and J 5 bases; bases outside gene matches: 6. The complete variable domain, with remaining parts taken from reference TRBV11-1 and TRBJ2-5, reads EAEVAQSPRYKITEKSQAVAFWCDPISGHATLYWYRQILGQGPELLVQFQDESVVDDSQLPKDRFSAERLKGVDSTLKIQPAELGDSAMYLCASSFRLAFETQYFGPGTRLLVL.

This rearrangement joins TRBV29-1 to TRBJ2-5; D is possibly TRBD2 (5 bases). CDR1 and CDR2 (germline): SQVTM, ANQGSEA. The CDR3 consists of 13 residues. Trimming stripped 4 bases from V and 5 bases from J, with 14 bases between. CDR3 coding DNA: TGCAGCGTTGGGAGGCAGGATTCGGAGACCCAGTACTTC. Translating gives CSVGRQDSETQYF.